This T cell receptor (beta chain) was documented in a study of shared clonotypes between healthy human individuals. The CD4+ fraction was divided into a CD45RA+ naive subset and a CD45RA-negative memory subset. Assay used: immunoSEQ multiplex PCR; TCRdb lists only in-frame clones, some missing. The table has about 1 million clones, approximately 76% seen once. This clone was observed once. The antigen remains unidentified. Study-wide points: Compared with memory subsets, naive subsets generally had larger estimated richness.

Sample: memory CD4+ T cells sorted from blood. Regarding subset: CD45RA-negative fraction. This receptor was identified in a man younger than 35 in good health.

In DNA, the CDR3 is TGTGCCAGCAGCCTCCGGACTAGCGGGAATAGAGATACGCAGTATTTT. It is translated as CASSLRTSGNRDTQYF. This rearrangement joins TRBV11-2 to TRBJ2-3; 12 positions match TRBD2. Unmatched junction bases numbered 8, after V lost 5 bases and J lost 5 bases. The CDR3 totals 16 residues. Per the germline V gene, CDR1 is SGHAT and CDR2 is FQNNGV.